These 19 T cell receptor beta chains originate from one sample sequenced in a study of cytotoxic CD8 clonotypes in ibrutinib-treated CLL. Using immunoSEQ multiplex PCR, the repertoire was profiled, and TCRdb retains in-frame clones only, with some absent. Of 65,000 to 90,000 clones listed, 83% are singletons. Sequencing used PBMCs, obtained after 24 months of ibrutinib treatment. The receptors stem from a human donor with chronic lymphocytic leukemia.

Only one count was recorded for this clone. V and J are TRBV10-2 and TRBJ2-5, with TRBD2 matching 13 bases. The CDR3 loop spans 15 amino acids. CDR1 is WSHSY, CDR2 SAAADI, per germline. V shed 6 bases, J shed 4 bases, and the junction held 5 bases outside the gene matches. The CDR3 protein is CASRETSGRPETQYF. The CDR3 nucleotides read TGCGCCAGCAGAGAGACTAGCGGGAGGCCAGAGACCCAGTACTTC.

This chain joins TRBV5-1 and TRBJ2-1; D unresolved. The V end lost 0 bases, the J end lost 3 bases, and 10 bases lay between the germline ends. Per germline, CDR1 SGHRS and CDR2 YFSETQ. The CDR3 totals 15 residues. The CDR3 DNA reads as TGCGCCAGCAGCTTGGCCAACAGAGACTACAATGAGCAGTTCTTC. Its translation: CASSLANRDYNEQFF.

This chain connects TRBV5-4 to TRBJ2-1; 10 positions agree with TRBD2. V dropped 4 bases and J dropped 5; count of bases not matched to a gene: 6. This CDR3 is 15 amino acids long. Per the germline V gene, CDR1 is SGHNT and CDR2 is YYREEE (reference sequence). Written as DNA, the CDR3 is TGTGCCAGCAGCCCCGGGACTAGCGTAGACAATGAGCAGTTCTTC. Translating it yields CASSPGTSVDNEQFF.

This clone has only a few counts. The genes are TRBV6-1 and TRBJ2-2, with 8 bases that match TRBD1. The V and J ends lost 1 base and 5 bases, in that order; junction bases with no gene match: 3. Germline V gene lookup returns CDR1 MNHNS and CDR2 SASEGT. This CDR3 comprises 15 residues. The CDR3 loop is CASSEGTGSTGELFF. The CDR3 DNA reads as TGTGCCAGCAGTGAAGGGACAGGGAGTACCGGGGAGCTGTTTTTT.

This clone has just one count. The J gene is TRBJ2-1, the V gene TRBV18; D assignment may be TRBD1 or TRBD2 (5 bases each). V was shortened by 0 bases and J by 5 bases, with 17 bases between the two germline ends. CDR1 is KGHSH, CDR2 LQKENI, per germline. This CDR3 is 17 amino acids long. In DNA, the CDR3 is TGTGCCAGCTCACCACCGAGGGGCGAGGGGAACGACAATGAGCAGTTCTTC. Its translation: CASSPPRGEGNDNEQFF.

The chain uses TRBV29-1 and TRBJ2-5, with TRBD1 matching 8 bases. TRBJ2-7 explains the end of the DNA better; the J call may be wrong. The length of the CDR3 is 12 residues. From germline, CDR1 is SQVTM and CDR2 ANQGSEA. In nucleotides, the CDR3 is TGCAGCGTGGGGACAGGTACCTACGAGCAGTACTTC. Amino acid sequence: CSVGTGTYEQYF.

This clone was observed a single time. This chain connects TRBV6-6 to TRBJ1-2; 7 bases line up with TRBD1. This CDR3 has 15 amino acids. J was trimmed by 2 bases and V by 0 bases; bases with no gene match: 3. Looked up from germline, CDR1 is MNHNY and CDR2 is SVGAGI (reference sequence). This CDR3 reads CASSYSQGGNYGYTF. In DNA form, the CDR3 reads TGTGCCAGCAGTTACTCGCAGGGGGGGAACTATGGCTACACCTTC.

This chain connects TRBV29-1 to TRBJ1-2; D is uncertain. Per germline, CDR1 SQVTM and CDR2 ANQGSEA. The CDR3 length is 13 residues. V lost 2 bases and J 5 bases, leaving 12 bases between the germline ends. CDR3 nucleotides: TGCAGCGTTGAAAGTCTCCCGGGGTATGGCTACACCTTC. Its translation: CSVESLPGYGYTF. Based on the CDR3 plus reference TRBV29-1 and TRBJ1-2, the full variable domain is SAVISQKPSRDICQRGTSLTIQCQVDSQVTMMFWYRQQPGQSLTLIATANQGSEATYESGFVIDKFPISRPNLTFSTLTVSNMSPEDSSIYLCSVESLPGYGYTFGSGTRLTVV.

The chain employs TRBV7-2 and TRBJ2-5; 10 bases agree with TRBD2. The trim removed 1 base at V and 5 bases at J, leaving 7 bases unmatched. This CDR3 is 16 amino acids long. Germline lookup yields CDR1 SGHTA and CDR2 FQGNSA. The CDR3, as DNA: TGTGCCAGCAGCTTAGAGCTAGCGGGAGATTATGAGACCCAGTACTTC. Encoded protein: CASSLELAGDYETQYF.

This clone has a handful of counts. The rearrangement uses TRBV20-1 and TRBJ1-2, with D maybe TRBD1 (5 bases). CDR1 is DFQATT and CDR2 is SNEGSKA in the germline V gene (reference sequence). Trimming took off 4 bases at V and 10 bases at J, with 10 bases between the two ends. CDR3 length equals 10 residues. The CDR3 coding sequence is TGCAGTGCTAATGAAGGGGACTACACCTTC. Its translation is CSANEGDYTF.

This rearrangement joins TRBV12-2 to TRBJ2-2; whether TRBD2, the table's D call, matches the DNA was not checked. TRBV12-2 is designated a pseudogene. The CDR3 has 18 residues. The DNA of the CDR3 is TGTGCAAGTCGCTTAGCTGACATTGGTAGCGGGAACACCGGGGAGCTGTTTTTT. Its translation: CASRLADIGSGNTGELFF.

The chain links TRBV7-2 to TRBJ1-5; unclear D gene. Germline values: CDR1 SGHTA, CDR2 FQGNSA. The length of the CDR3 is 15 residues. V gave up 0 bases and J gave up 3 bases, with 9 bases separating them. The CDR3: CASSLALGNNQPQHF. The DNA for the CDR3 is TGTGCCAGCAGCTTAGCTCTCGGGAACAATCAGCCCCAGCATTTT.

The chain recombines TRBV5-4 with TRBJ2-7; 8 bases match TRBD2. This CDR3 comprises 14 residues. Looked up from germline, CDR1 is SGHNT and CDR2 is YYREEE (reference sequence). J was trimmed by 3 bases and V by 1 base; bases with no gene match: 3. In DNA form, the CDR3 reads TGTGCCAGCAGCTTGAGTCTAGCGGGCTACGAGCAGTACTTC. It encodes CASSLSLAGYEQYF. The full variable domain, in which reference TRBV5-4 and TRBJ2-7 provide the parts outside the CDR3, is ETGVTQSPTHLIKTRGQQVTLRCSSQSGHNTVSWYQQALGQGPQFIFQYYREEENGRGNFPPRFSGLQFPNYSSELNVNALELDDSALYLCASSLSLAGYEQYFGPGTRLTVT.

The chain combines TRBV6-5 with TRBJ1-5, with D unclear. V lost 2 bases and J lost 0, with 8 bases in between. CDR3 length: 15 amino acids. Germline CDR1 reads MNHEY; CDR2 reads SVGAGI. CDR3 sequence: CASSYPQYSNQPQHF. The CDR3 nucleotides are TGTGCCAGCAGTTACCCCCAGTATAGCAATCAGCCCCAGCATTTT.

The CDR3 region is CAVGEQYF. DNA of the CDR3: TGTGCCGTTGGAGAGCAGTACTTC. V is TRBV6-5 and J is TRBJ2-7; D not certain. V shed 11 bases and J shed 7 bases, with 6 bases lying between them. The CDR3 is made up of 8 amino acids. Germline V gene data show CDR1 as MNHEY and CDR2 as SVGAGI.

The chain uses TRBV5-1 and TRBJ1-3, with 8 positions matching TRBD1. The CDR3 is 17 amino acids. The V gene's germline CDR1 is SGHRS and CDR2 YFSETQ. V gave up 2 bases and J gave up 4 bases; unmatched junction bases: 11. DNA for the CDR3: TGCGCCAGCAGCTTAACCCTGGGCAGGGGGCCAGGAAACACCATATATTTT. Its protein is CASSLTLGRGPGNTIYF.

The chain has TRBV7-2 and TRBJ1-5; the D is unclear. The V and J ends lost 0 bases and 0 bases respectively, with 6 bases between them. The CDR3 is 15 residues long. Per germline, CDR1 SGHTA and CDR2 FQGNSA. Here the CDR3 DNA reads TGTGCCAGCAGCTTAGCCAGAGGTAGCAATCAGCCCCAGCATTTT. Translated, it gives CASSLARGSNQPQHF.

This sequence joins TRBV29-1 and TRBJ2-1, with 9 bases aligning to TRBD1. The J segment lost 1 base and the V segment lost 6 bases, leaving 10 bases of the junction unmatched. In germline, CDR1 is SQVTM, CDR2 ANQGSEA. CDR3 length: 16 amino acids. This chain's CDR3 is CSVTTGTGSSYNEQFF. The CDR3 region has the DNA TGCAGCGTGACGACCGGGACAGGGTCGTCCTACAATGAGCAGTTCTTC.

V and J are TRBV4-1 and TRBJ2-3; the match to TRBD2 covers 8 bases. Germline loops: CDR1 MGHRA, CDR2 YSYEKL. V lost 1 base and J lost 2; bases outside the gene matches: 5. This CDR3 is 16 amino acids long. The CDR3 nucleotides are TGCGCCAGCAGCCAAGTGTCAGCGGGGGTCACAGATACGCAGTATTTT. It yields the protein CASSQVSAGVTDTQYF.